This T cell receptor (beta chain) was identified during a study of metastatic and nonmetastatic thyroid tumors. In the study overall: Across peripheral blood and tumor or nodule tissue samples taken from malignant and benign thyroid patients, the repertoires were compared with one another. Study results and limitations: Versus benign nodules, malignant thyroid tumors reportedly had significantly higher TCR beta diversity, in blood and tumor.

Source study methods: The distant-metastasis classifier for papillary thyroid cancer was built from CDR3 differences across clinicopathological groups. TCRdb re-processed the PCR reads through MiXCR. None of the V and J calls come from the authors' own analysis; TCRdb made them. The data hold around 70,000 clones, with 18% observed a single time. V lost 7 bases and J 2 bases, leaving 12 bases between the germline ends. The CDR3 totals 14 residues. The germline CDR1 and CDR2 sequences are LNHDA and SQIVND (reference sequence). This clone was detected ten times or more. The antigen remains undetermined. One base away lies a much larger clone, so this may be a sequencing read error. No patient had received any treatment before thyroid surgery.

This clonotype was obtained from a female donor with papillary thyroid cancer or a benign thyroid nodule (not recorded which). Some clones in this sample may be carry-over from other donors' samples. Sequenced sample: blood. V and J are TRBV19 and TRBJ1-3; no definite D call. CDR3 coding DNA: TGTGCCAGTACGCGCGGAGATACTGGAAACACCATATATTTT. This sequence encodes CASTRGDTGNTIYF.